This T cell receptor beta chain was recovered during a study of siplizumab effects on memory and regulatory T cells. Germline values: CDR1 LGHNA, CDR2 YNFKEQ. This CDR3 is built from 11 residues. The V end lost 5 bases, the J end lost 4 bases, and 5 bases lay between the germline ends. General observations from the study: Tregs that proliferated in siplizumab cultures did not have their suppressive function confirmed. Unstimulated subsets contained matches for only a minor fraction of alloreactive clones. In unstimulated cells, naive T cells appeared more diverse than memory T cells and seemed major alloresponse contributors. Treatment with siplizumab left mappable alloreactive CD4+ clones averaging 68.8% Treg-derived, compared with 25% to 30% in controls.

Using immunoSEQ multiplex PCR, the repertoire was profiled, and TCRdb retains in-frame clones only, with some absent. The table has some 97,000 clones, approximately 94% seen once. In regard to this clone: Its specificity is not known.

The sequence derives from a human donor in good health. The chain recombines TRBV4-2 with TRBJ2-5; D is ambiguous. Source material: non-Treg CD4+ T cells sorted from blood. CDR3 in DNA: TGTGCCAGCAGCTTTAGAGAGACCCAGTACTTC. This gives the protein CASSFRETQYF.